This TCR beta chain was sequenced during a study of blood T cell repertoires in COVID-19. V lost 4 bases, J lost 6 bases, and 7 bases stayed unmatched. This CDR3 has 14 residues. Per germline, CDR1 MNHEY and CDR2 SMNVEV (reference sequence). Repertoires were generated with immunoSEQ multiplex PCR, while TCRdb's copy carries only in-frame clones and drops some. The sample records 250,000 to 300,000 clones, approximately 90% being singletons. The clonotype originates from a man aged 18 to 29 with active or convalescent COVID-19. The V gene is TRBV27, the J gene TRBJ2-7; 9 positions match TRBD2. Sequencing was carried out using peripheral blood. In nucleotides, the CDR3 is TGTGCCAGCAGTTGGGCGGGAGGGCTGAGCGAGCAGTACTTC. It specifies CASSWAGGLSEQYF.